The clone carrying this T cell receptor (beta chain) was counted between two and nine times. Its specificity is not known. V was shortened by 3 bases and J by 0 bases, with 11 bases between the two germline ends. CDR3 length equals 16 residues. From germline, CDR1 is SGHTA and CDR2 FQGNSA. The source of the sample is a study of cytomegalovirus exposure and HLA in healthy donors. Study overall: Caucasian-associated ancestry cluster membership applied to over 80% of 398 genotyped donors.

PCR primers comprised 60 Vbeta and 13 Jbeta primers. Some clones are missing from TCRdb's copy, which holds only in-frame ones; the method was immunoSEQ multiplex PCR. This table holds over 150,000 clones, roughly 80% found once. The study's findings and limits: Later on, analysis showed that most CMV-associated TCR beta chains appeared to be HLA-restricted. The authors considered a cluster of highly shared sequence variants likely to be a sequencing artifact. The majority of TCR sequences were rare, yet some public TCRs appeared in many donors.

This chain connects TRBV7-2 to TRBJ2-2, with D maybe TRBD2 (5 bases). The source of this sequence is a human donor in good health. Sequencing was carried out using PBMCs. The CDR3 sequence is CASSLTTAANTGELFF. DNA for the CDR3: TGTGCCAGCAGCTTGACTACCGCCGCGAACACCGGGGAGCTGTTTTTT. Variable domain in full (rest from reference TRBV7-2 and TRBJ2-2): GAGVSQSPSNKVTEKGKDVELRCDPISGHTALYWYRQSLGQGLEFLIYFQGNSAPDKSGLPSDRFSAERTGGSVSTLTIQRTQQEDSAVYLCASSLTTAANTGELFFGEGSRLTVL.